The 8 T cell receptor beta chains below all came from one sample that was sequenced in a study of ipilimumab plus nivolumab after autologous stem cell transplantation. Assay: immunoSEQ multiplex PCR; the TCRdb copy retains only in-frame clones and omits some. The data contain some 40,000 clones, nearly 95% of them singletons. The source material was PBMCs, sampled in a trial of ipilimumab plus nivolumab as post-transplant consolidation. The receptors here all came from a male donor with multiple myeloma.

The J gene is TRBJ2-3, the V gene TRBV2, with 10 nucleotides matching TRBD2. V lost 5 bases, J lost 3 bases, and 5 bases stayed unmatched. This CDR3 spans 15 amino acids. Per the germline V gene, CDR1 is SNHLY and CDR2 is FYNNEI. Written as DNA, the CDR3 is TGTGCCAGCAGTAAGAGCGGGGGGGGGACAGATACGCAGTATTTT. The encoded protein is CASSKSGGGTDTQYF. The variable domain in full, with the rest retrieved from reference TRBV2 and TRBJ2-3, is EPEVTQTPSHQVTQMGQEVILRCVPISNHLYFYWYRQILGQKVEFLVSFYNNEISEKSEIFDDQFSVERPDGSNFTLKIRSTKLEDSAMYFCASSKSGGGTDTQYFGPGTRLTVL.

CDR3 bases: TGTGCCAGCAGCCATACGGAGGAGTCTGAAAAACTGTTTTTT. Encoded protein: CASSHTEESEKLFF. The chain joins TRBV9 to TRBJ1-4; no definite D call. This CDR3 region has 14 residues. Trimming removed 4 bases from V and 7 bases from J, with 14 bases in between. Per the germline V gene, CDR1 is SGDLS and CDR2 is YYNGEE.

This chain connects TRBV6-1 to TRBJ1-1; TRBD1 agrees at 7 bases. Germline V lookup: CDR1 MNHNS, CDR2 SASEGT. The V segment lost 2 bases and the J segment 1 base; nucleotides outside the gene matches: 4. This CDR3 spans 15 amino acids. CDR3 in DNA: TGTGCCAGCAGTGAACGACAGGGAAAGAACACTGAAGCTTTCTTT. Translation: CASSERQGKNTEAFF.

The rearrangement joins TRBV6-5 to TRBJ1-1; 8 nucleotides align to TRBD1. This CDR3 region has 14 residues. Trimming cost V 5 bases and J 3 bases; bases outside gene matches: 5. Looked up from germline, CDR1 is MNHEY and CDR2 is SVGAGI. The CDR3 DNA reads as TGTGCCAGCAGTCCGGACAGGGAATACACTGAAGCTTTCTTT. The encoded protein is CASSPDREYTEAFF.

V is TRBV11-2 and J is TRBJ2-5; 8 bases align to TRBD1. Germline V gives CDR1 SGHAT, CDR2 FQNNGV. The CDR3 totals 15 residues. Trimming at V came to 4 bases and at J to 1 base, leaving 5 bases not matched to a gene. The CDR3 bases are TGTGCCAGCAGCTCTACAGGGGGGACCCAAGAGACCCAGTACTTC. Its translation is CASSSTGGTQETQYF.

The V gene is TRBV27, the J gene TRBJ1-2; no reliable D call. Trimming removed 5 bases from V and 7 bases from J, with 14 bases in between. Germline assignment: CDR1 MNHEY and CDR2 SMNVEV (reference sequence). CDR3 length: 13 amino acids. CDR3 protein: CASSPRTIGGYTF. DNA of the CDR3: TGTGCCAGCAGTCCGCGGACGATCGGTGGCTACACCTTC.

V and J are TRBV19 and TRBJ2-2, with 11 bases matching TRBD1. Germline V lookup: CDR1 LNHDA, CDR2 SQIVND (reference sequence). Trimming removed 6 bases from V and 4 bases from J; junction bases left unmatched: 4. The CDR3 is 15 residues long. CDR3 protein: CASSSGTGGTGELFF. In DNA form, the CDR3 reads TGTGCCAGTAGCTCCGGGACAGGGGGCACCGGGGAGCTGTTTTTT. The entire variable domain, with the rest obtained from reference TRBV19 and TRBJ2-2, is as follows: DGGITQSPKYLFRKEGQNVTLSCEQNLNHDAMYWYRQDPGQGLRLIYYSQIVNDFQKGDIAEGYSVSREKKESFPLTVTSAQKNPTAFYLCASSSGTGGTGELFFGEGSRLTVL.

The V and J genes are TRBV29-1 and TRBJ2-3; tentative D call: TRBD1 (5 bases). Trimming cost V 0 bases and J 1 base, with 14 bases left between them. The CDR3 loop spans 16 amino acids. CDR1 is SQVTM and CDR2 is ANQGSEA in the germline V gene. The CDR3 sequence is CSVEELRRTRTDTQYF. DNA of the CDR3: TGCAGCGTTGAAGAATTGAGGCGGACACGCACAGATACGCAGTATTTT.